Listed below are T cell receptor beta chains from one sample, sequenced in a study of glioma-infiltrating T cells. In TCRdb, the multiplex PCR reads were re-called with MiXCR into one record per CDR3 protein. The sample has some 11,000 distinct CDR3 sequences, 26% seen once; the top ten hold 40% to 55%. The sample taken for sequencing was glioma tissue, nonneoplastic brain tissue, or PBMCs (not recorded which). These receptors originate from a human donor with low-grade glioma or glioblastoma, undergoing nonglioma brain surgery, or in good health (not recorded which). The CDR3 runs from the conserved cysteine through the conserved F or W. The D gene is left open where the match is weak. Some rows have no size entry. The others give once, few or many, or a class for an expanded clone.

d_call clone_size j_call v_call cdr3_nt cdr3_aa
- medium-sized TRBJ2-3 TRBV6-1 TGTGCCAGCAGTGGAGGGATGGCAGATACGCAGTATTTT CASSGGMADTQYF
TRBD2 medium-sized TRBJ2-1 TRBV27 TGTGCCAGCAGTTTCTCACTAGCGGACAATGAGCAGTTCTTC CASSFSLADNEQFF
- many TRBJ2-5 TRBV7-2 TGTGCCAGCACTCTAGAGAGCCGGACCCAGTACTTC CASTLESRTQYF
- many TRBJ1-1 TRBV7-9 TGTGCCAGCAGCCGTGGGACGGACACTGAAGCTTTCTTT CASSRGTDTEAFF
- - TRBJ1-2 TRBV5-1 TGCGCCAGCAGTGCCCGTTGGGAGGGCTATGGCTACACCTTC CASSARWEGYGYTF
- many TRBJ1-5 TRBV7-9 TGTGCCAGCAGCTCCACGGACAGTTTTAATCAGCCCCAGCATTTT CASSSTDSFNQPQHF
TRBD2 few TRBJ2-7 TRBV6-1 TGTGCCAGCAAGAACCTAGCGGGAGTTTCCTCCTACGAGCAGTACTTC CASKNLAGVSSYEQYF
- many TRBJ2-3 TRBV6-1 TGTGCCAGCAATACACAGCGGTCTAGCACAGATACGCAGTATTTT CASNTQRSSTDTQYF
- many TRBJ2-5 TRBV6-6 TGTGCCAGCAGTTACGGAGGAAACAGTAGGGTAGAGACCCAGTACTTC CASSYGGNSRVETQYF
- medium-sized TRBJ2-7 TRBV28 TGTGCCAGCAGTCCCTTGGCCTACGAGCAGTACTTC CASSPLAYEQYF
- few TRBJ1-1 TRBV14 TGTGCCAGCAGCCAAGGTTTTAGGGGCGCTGAAGCTTTCTTT CASSQGFRGAEAFF
TRBD2 many TRBJ2-1 TRBV6-1 TGTGCCAGCAGCTCCGGGACTAGCGCGTATCGGTCCTACAATGAGCAGTTCTTC CASSSGTSAYRSYNEQFF
- many TRBJ1-1 TRBV15 TGTGCCACCAGCAGAGCTTTTGAAGCTTTCTTT CATSRAFEAFF
- - TRBJ2-7 TRBV24-1 TGTGCCACCAGTGAAGACCTTAGGACAGCCTCCTACGAGCAGTACTTC CATSEDLRTASYEQYF
- few TRBJ1-2 TRBV24-1 TGTGCCACCAGTGACGCCAGAGCCTACTATGGCTACACCTTC CATSDARAYYGYTF
- few TRBJ2-3 TRBV2 TGTGCCAGCAGTTTCGGGCCAGACCGAACGCAGTATTTT CASSFGPDRTQYF
TRBD1 once TRBJ2-5 TRBV6-1 TGTGCCAGCAGTGCTACAGGGGGAGAGACCCAGTACTTC CASSATGGETQYF
TRBD2 many TRBJ2-3 TRBV20-1 TGCAGTGCTACCGGGACTAGCGGGAGTTGGGCAGATACGCAGTATTTT CSATGTSGSWADTQYF
- many TRBJ2-1 TRBV28 TGTGCCAGCAGTCCACCGTGGACAGTCTCCTACAATGAGCAGTTCTTC CASSPPWTVSYNEQFF
- many TRBJ2-3 TRBV20-1 TGCAGTAACGGGAGAAATAGGGATACGCAGTATTTT CSNGRNRDTQYF
- many TRBJ2-7 TRBV20-1 TGCAGTGCTTCTCCTCCCGACAGCTACGAGCAGTACTTC CSASPPDSYEQYF